This T cell receptor beta chain was obtained from a study of cytomegalovirus exposure and HLA in healthy donors. Study-level information: In an earlier analysis, some 110 million unique TCR beta sequences were found from about 180 million T cells.

The germline V gene has CDR1 SGHRS and CDR2 YFSETQ. This CDR3 contains 14 residues. V was cut by 4 bases and J by 7 bases, with 17 bases left in between. This clone has only a few counts. Vbeta (60) and Jbeta (13) primers were used in the PCR. The repertoire was sequenced with immunoSEQ multiplex PCR; TCRdb's copy has only in-frame clones and lacks some. The sample includes about 120,000 clones, about 83% of them seen just once. Sequenced sample: PBMCs. The source of this sequence is a female donor in good health and CMV-seronegative. The chain carries TRBV5-1 and TRBJ1-1, with D unclear. The CDR3 loop is CASSRIGPGNEAFF. The CDR3 DNA reads TGCGCCAGCAGCCGCATAGGACCGGGGAATGAAGCTTTCTTT.